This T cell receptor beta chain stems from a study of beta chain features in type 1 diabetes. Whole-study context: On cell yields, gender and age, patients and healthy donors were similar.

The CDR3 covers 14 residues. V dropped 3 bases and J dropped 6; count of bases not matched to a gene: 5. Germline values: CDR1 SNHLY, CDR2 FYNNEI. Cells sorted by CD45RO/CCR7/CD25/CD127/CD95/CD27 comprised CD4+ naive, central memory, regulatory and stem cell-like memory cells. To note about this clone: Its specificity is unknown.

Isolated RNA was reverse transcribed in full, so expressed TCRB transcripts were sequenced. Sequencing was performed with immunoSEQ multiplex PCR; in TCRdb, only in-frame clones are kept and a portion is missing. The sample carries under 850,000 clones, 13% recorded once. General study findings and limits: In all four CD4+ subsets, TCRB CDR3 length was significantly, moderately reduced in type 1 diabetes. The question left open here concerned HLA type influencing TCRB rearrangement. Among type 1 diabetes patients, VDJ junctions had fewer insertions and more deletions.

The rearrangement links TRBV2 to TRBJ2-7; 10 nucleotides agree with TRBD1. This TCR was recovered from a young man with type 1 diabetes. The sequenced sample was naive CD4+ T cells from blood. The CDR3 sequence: CASSDWDRGPEQYF. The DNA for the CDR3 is TGTGCCAGCAGTGATTGGGACAGGGGTCCCGAGCAGTACTTC.